Included here is one T cell receptor beta chain sequence, with context. TRB rearrangements were amplified by touch-down multiplex PCR with mixed TRB-A/B primers. TCRdb re-called the multiplex PCR reads and shows each CDR3 protein once, DNA omitted. The sample table includes some 11,000 distinct CDR3 sequences. This sample is drawn from a study of T cell clusters in autoimmune cytopenias. Each sample's input was 200 to 250 ng genomic DNA, some 40,000 genome equivalents. Germline CDR1 LNHDA, CDR2 SQIVND (reference sequence). The CDR3 extends over 15 amino acids. The sample was also linked to a second study, of T cell repertoires in aging, cancer and after chemotherapy.

The V call is TRBV19, the J call TRBJ2-1; TCRdb indicates TRBD2, and absent DNA this call remains unverified. The source is a human donor in good health. Sample: peripheral blood. The CDR3 protein is CATNGLAGGNNEQFF. Using reference TRBV19 and TRBJ2-1 for the parts outside the CDR3, the full variable domain is DGGITQSPKYLFRKEGQNVTLSCEQNLNHDAMYWYRQDPGQGLRLIYYSQIVNDFQKGDIAEGYSVSREKKESFPLTVTSAQKNPTAFYLCATNGLAGGNNEQFFGPGTRLTVL.